A few counts support the clone carrying this TCR beta chain. The data are from a study of cytotoxic CD8 clonotypes in ibrutinib-treated CLL. Germline CDR1 and CDR2: LGHNA and YNFKEQ. Between the trimmed V and J ends, which lost 1 base and 2 bases, there was a span of 11 bases. The CDR3 covers 15 residues. The protocol was immunoSEQ multiplex PCR, while the TCRdb copy is restricted to in-frame clones and leaves out a portion. The sample shows approximately 350,000 clones, 60% to 80% of them seen only once. The sequence derives from a human donor with chronic lymphocytic leukemia. The chain employs TRBV4-2 and TRBJ1-1; TRBD1 is a possible D gene (5 bases). Source: PBMCs, taken after 36 months of ibrutinib treatment. The CDR3 sequence is CASSQVSTGNTEAFF. The CDR3 DNA reads as TGTGCCAGCAGCCAAGTATCCACAGGTAACACTGAAGCTTTCTTT.